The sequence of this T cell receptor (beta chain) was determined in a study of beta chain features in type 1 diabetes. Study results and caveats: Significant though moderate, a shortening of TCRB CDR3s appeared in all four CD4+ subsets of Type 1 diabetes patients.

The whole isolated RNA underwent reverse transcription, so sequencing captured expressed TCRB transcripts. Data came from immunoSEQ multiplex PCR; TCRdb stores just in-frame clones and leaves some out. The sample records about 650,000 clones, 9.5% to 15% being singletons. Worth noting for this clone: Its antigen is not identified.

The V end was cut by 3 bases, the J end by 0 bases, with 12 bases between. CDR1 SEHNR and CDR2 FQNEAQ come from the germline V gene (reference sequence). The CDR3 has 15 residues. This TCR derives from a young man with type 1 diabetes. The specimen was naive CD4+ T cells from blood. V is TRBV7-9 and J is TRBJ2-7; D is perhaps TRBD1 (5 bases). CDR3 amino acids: CASSFEGARSYEQYF. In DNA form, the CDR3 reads TGTGCCAGCAGCTTTGAAGGGGCTCGCTCCTACGAGCAGTACTTC.